This T cell receptor beta chain was retrieved from a study of CD8+CD57+ T cells in acquired aplastic anemia (dated by TCRdb to the late 2010s). In the study overall: On average, sorted CD4+ and CD8+ cells yielded 3.2 ug of extracted DNA, with a range of about 0.19 to 30 ug. CD8+CD57+ expansion was defined as frequency above the mean frequency observed in healthy subjects.

TCR beta VDJ combination and CDR3 sequence profiling used genomic DNA as the template. TCR repertoire sequencing was run on an Illumina HiSeq 2000. Per the source publication's procedure: TRBV/TRBJ rearrangement plots, CDR3 size and DJ length profiles, and Simpson's diversity index were used to assess repertoires. The most abundant DNA sequence in the deep sequencing data was defined as the immunodominant clone. CDR3 amino acid sequences were screened for sharing across subjects and were compared with published repertoires and the VDJdb database. TCRdb took the public reads, trimmed them with fastp at Q25, ran MiXCR for clone calling and kept in-frame beta chains. Under each unique CDR3 protein, matching rows form one entry showing the most common genes and DNA. The V and J calls were not made by the authors but by TCRdb's processing. Counted in this sample were roughly 160,000 distinct CDR3 sequences; roughly 48% of them appeared once. The biggest ten clones account for approximately 2.8% of the sample.

Study-level results and caveats: No significant difference in CD8+ Simpson's diversity was found between patients and healthy controls (P=0.060). Around 27 CD8+ CDR3 sequences were found in both patients and controls but appeared to be highly expressed in patients and within the immunodominant clones of the patients.

Flow cytometry had shown CD8+CD57+ cell expansion in the patients selected for sequencing. Severe acquired aplastic anemia was diagnosed in all patients according to International Study of Aplastic Anemia and Agranulocytosis and Camitta criteria. At the time blood was sampled, none of the patients had received any therapy. TCR repertoires of sorted CD4+ and CD8+ blood T cells from severe aplastic anemia patients and healthy subjects were deep-sequenced in the study. Patients were enrolled in the USA under clinicaltrials.gov protocols 00001620, 01623167, 00001397, 00071045, 00081523 and 00961064. Ficoll-Paque density gradient centrifugation was used to isolate peripheral blood mononuclear cells. Before DNA was extracted, CD4+ and CD8+ T cells were sorted using either FACS or magnetic beads. CDR1 and CDR2 are read off the germline V gene as KGHDR and SFDVKD. V is cut by 7 bases and J by 2 bases, and the space between the germline ends is 13 bases. Spanning cysteine to phenylalanine, the CDR3 consists of 14 amino acids. Only CDR3 DNA is held: 42 bases, read in frame from base 1.

Regarding this clonotype: It has no known antigen specificity. Base qualities are not provided; no much larger clone lies one nucleotide away.

Recombination linked TRBV24-1 to TRBJ1-2; the D segment cannot be called with confidence. The receptor was derived from a human donor with aplastic anemia. The sample taken for sequencing was sorted CD4+, CD8+, or CD8+CD57+ T cells (not recorded which) from PBMCs. The CDR3 corresponds to CATSSPDGNYGYTF. The DNA is TGTGCCACCAGCTCGCCGGACGGAAACTATGGCTACACCTTC.